This T cell receptor beta chain comes out of a study of cytomegalovirus exposure and HLA in healthy donors. Germline V gene data show CDR1 as MGHDK and CDR2 as SYGVNS. The CDR3 sequence is 13 residues long. Trimming cost V 3 bases and J 2 bases; bases outside gene matches: 0. Clones were sequenced by immunoSEQ multiplex PCR, and TCRdb holds only the in-frame ones, with some missing. The table records some 230,000 clones, about 93% of them present only once. This clone was counted only a few times. The clonotype originates from a woman aged 18-29 years in good health and CMV-seronegative. The genes are TRBV25-1 and TRBJ1-2, with 7 bases lining up with TRBD1. Source material: PBMCs. CDR3 nucleotide sequence: TGTGCCAGCAGTGAGACAGGGAACTATGGCTACACCTTC. Translation: CASSETGNYGYTF.